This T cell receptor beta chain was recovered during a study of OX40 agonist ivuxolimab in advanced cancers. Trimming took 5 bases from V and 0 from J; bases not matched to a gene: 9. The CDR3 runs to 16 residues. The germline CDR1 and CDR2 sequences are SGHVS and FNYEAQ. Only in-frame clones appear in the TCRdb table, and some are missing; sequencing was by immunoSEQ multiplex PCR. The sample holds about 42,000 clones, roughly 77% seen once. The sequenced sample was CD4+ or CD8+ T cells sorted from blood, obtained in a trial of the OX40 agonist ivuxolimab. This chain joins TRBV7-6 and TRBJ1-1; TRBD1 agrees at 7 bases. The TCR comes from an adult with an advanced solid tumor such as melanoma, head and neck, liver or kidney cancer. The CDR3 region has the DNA TGTGCCAGCAGCCCGCGGGACAGATTTATGAACACTGAAGCTTTCTTT. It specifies CASSPRDRFMNTEAFF. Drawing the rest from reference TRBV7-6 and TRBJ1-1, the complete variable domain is GAGVSQSPRYKVTKRGQDVALRCDPISGHVSLYWYRQALGQGPEFLTYFNYEAQQDKSGLPNDRFSAERPEGSISTLTIQRTEQRDSAMYRCASSPRDRFMNTEAFFGQGTRLTVV.